The source of this T cell receptor (beta chain) is a study of blood T cell repertoires in COVID-19. Researchers sorted participants into cohorts using their self-reported clinical history. Donors of Cohort 3 who recovered were those that had two negative PCRs, clearance, or symptom resolution. Clones were read by immunoSEQ multiplex PCR, and TCRdb kept only the in-frame ones, dropping some. Of approximately 470,000 clones listed, roughly nine tenths are singletons. The germline gives CDR1 MGHRA, CDR2 YSYEKL. The J segment lost 2 bases and the V segment lost 4 bases, leaving 10 bases of the junction unmatched. This CDR3 spans 16 amino acids.

This rearrangement joins TRBV4-1 to TRBJ2-5; 7 bases line up with TRBD2. The sequencing sample was made of PBMCs or T cells enriched from blood (not recorded which). The clonotype originates from a woman aged 18-35 years who had recovered from COVID-19. This CDR3 is CASSLASGTTQETQYF. In DNA form, the CDR3 reads TGCGCCAGCAGCCTAGCCTCCGGGACTACTCAAGAGACCCAGTACTTC.